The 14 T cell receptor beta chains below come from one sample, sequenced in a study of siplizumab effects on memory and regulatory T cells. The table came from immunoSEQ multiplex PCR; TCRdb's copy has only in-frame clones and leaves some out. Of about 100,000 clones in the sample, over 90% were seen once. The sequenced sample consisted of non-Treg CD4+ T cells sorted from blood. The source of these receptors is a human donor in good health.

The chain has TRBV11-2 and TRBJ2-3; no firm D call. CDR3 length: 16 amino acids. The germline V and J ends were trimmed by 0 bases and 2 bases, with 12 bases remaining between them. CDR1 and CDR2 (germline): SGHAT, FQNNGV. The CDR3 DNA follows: TGTGCCAGCAGCTTAGATGGGGTCGGTTTCACAGATACGCAGTATTTT. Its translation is CASSLDGVGFTDTQYF.

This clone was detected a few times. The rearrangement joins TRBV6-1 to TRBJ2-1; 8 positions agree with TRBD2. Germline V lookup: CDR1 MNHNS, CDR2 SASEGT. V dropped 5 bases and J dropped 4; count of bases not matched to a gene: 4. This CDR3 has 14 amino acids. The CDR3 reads CASSSSGRYNEQFF. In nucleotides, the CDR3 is TGTGCCAGCAGTTCTAGCGGGCGTTACAATGAGCAGTTCTTC.

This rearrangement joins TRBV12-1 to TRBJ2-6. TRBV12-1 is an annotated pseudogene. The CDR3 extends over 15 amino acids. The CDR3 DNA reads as TGTGCCAGCAGTTGTTGGGTTAGTGGGGCCAACGTCCTGACTTTC. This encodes CASSCWVSGANVLTF.

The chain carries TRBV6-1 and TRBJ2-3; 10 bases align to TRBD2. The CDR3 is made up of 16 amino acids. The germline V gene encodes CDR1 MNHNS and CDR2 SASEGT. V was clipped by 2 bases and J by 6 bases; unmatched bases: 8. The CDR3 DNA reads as TGTGCCAGCAGTGAAACCGGGACTAGCGCTATTGATACGCAGTATTTT. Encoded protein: CASSETGTSAIDTQYF.

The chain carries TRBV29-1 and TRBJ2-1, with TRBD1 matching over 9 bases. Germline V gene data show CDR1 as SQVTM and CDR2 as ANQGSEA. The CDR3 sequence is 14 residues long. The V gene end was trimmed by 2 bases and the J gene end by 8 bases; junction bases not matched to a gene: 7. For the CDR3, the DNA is TGCAGCGTTGAAACCTTCCGGGACAGGGATGAGCAGTTCTTC. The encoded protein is CSVETFRDRDEQFF.

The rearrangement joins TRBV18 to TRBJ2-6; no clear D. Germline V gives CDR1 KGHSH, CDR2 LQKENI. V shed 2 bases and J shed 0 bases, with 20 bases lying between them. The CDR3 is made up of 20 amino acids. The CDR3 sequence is CASSPILIKDTISGANVLTF. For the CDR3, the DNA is TGTGCCAGCTCACCAATTCTCATCAAAGACACGATCTCTGGGGCCAACGTCCTGACTTTC. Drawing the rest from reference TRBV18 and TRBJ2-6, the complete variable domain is NAGVMQNPRHLVRRRGQEARLRCSPMKGHSHVYWYRQLPEEGLKFMVYLQKENIIDESGMPKERFSAEFPKEGPSILRIQQVVRGDSAAYFCASSPILIKDTISGANVLTFGAGSRLTVL.

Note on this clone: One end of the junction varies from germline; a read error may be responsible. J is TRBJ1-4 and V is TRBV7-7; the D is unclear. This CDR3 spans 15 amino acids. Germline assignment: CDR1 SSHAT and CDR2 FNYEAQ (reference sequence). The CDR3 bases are TGTGCTAGCAGCCCTACCAGCAGATTTAATGAAAAACTGTTTTTT. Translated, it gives CASSPTSRFNEKLFF. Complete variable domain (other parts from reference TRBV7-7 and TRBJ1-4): GAGVSQSPRYKVTKRGQDVTLRCDPISSHATLYWYQQALGQGPEFLTYFNYEAQPDKSGLPSDRFSAERPEGSISTLTIQRTEQRDSAMYRCASSPTSRFNEKLFFGSGTQLSVL.

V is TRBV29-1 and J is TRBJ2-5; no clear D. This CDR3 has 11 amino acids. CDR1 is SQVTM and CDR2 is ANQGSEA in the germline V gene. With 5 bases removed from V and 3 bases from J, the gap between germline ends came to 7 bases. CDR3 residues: CSVLPEETQYF. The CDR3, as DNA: TGCAGCGTTTTACCGGAAGAGACCCAGTACTTC. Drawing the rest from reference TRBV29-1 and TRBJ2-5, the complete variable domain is SAVISQKPSRDICQRGTSLTIQCQVDSQVTMMFWYRQQPGQSLTLIATANQGSEATYESGFVIDKFPISRPNLTFSTLTVSNMSPEDSSIYLCSVLPEETQYFGPGTRLLVL.

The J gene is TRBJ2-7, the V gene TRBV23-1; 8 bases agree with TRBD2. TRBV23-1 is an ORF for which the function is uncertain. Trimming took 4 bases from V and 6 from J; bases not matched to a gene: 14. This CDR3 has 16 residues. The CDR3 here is CASSLPPREGYCEQYF. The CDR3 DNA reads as TGCGCCAGCAGTCTTCCCCCTCGGGAGGGCTACTGCGAGCAGTACTTC.

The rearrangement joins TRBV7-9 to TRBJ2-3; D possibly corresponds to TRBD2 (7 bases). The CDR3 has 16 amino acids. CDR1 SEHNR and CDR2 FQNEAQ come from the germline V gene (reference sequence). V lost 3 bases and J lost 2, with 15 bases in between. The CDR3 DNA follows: TGTGCCAGCAGCTTGGCCAGGGGAGGGATCACAGATACGCAGTATTTT. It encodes CASSLARGGITDTQYF.

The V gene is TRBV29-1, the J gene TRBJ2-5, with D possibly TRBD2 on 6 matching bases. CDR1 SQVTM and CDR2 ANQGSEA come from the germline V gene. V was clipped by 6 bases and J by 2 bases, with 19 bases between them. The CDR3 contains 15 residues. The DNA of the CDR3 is TGCAGCGTGGGAATAGCGGAGAGCCTTCAAGAGACCCAGTACTTC. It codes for CSVGIAESLQETQYF.

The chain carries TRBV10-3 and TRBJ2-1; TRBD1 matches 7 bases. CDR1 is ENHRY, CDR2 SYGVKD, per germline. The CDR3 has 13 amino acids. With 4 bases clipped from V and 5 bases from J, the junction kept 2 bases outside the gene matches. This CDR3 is CAISGTGHNEQFF. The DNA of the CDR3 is TGTGCCATCAGTGGGACAGGTCACAATGAGCAGTTCTTC.

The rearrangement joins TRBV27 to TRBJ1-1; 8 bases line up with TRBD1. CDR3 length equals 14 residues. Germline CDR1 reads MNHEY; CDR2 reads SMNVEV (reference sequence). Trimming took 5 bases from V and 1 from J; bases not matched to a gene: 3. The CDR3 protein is CASSLGTGNTEAFF. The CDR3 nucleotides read TGTGCCAGCAGTCTAGGGACAGGGAACACTGAAGCTTTCTTT.

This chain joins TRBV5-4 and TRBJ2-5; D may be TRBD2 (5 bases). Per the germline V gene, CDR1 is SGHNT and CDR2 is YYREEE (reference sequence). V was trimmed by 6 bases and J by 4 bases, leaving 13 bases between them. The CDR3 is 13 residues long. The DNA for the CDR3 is TGTGCCAGCATGGGGTCCCGGGGAGAGACCCAGTACTTC. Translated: CASMGSRGETQYF.